This passage covers 17 T cell receptor beta chains from one sample sequenced in a study of T cells in women clearing cervical HPV infection. Produced via immunoSEQ multiplex PCR; TCRdb's table is partial and in-frame only. The sample holds 18,000 or so clones. The sequenced sample consisted of blood buffy coat. The receptor source for this set is a woman between 18 and 70 years old with a cervical HPV16 infection that either progressed to CIN3+ or cleared (not recorded which).

About this clone: The read stops 3 residues short of the end of the CDR3; the missing end is completed from the germline J gene. J is TRBJ1-4 and V is TRBV18; D gene unclear. The V gene lost 4 bases and the J gene lost 8 bases, with 14 bases spanning the gap. The CDR3 consists of 14 residues. Germline V gene sequence: CDR1 KGHSH, CDR2 LQKENI. This CDR3 reads CASSLTPEEEKLFF. The DNA read from the CDR3 is TGTGCCAGCTCACTGACTCCCGAGGAGGAAAAA. Full variable domain (rest looked up from reference TRBV18 and TRBJ1-4): NAGVMQNPRHLVRRRGQEARLRCSPMKGHSHVYWYRQLPEEGLKFMVYLQKENIIDESGMPKERFSAEFPKEGPSILRIQQVVRGDSAAYFCASSLTPEEEKLFFGSGTQLSVL.

With regard to this clone: Read data end 3 residues before the CDR3 end; the end is taken from the germline J gene. The chain uses TRBV20-1 and TRBJ2-7, with 7 nucleotides matching TRBD2. Germline CDR1 DFQATT, CDR2 SNEGSKA (reference sequence). This CDR3 region has 15 residues. The J segment lost 1 base and the V segment lost 0 bases, leaving 6 bases of the junction unmatched. The CDR3 loop reads CSARDSPSGSYEQYF. Incomplete CDR3 DNA: TGCAGTGCTAGAGATAGCCCTAGCGGATCCTACGAG.

As to this clone: The read terminates 3 residues ahead of where the CDR3 ends, so the germline J gene completes it. V gene TRBV7-9 combines with J gene TRBJ1-6, with D possibly being TRBD1 (6 bases). Trimming took off 6 bases at V and 6 bases at J, with 12 bases between the two ends. The CDR3 covers 14 residues. CDR1 and CDR2 from the germline V gene are SEHNR and FQNEAQ (reference sequence). The DNA read from the CDR3 is TGTGCCAGCAGGCCCGGACAGACTAATTCACCC. Residues: CASRPGQTNSP. The whole CDR3 protein reads CASRPGQTNSPLHF.

Comment on this clone: The read ends 3 residues early relative to the CDR3; the germline J gene fills the gap. The chain recombines TRBV7-2 with TRBJ2-1, with 8 bases lining up with TRBD2. CDR1 and CDR2 (germline): SGHTA, FQGNSA. CDR3 size: 14 residues. V was pared by 1 base and J by 7 bases, with 3 bases of the junction left unmatched. The CDR3 protein is CASSLGGLGNEQFF. CDR3 DNA, as far as it was read: TGTGCCAGCAGCTTAGGGGGACTAGGTAATGAG.

Comments on this clone: The missing CDR3 end, 3 residues past where the read stops, is filled in from the germline J gene. The V gene is TRBV7-9, the J gene TRBJ2-5; TRBD2 agrees at 9 bases. The junction had 4 bases not matched to a gene; V was cut back by 4 bases and J by 4 bases. The CDR3 runs 14 residues. Per the germline V gene, CDR1 is SEHNR and CDR2 is FQNEAQ (reference sequence). The CDR3 DNA, read in part, is TGTGCCAGCAGCTCAGCGGGGGGTGGAGAGACC. Protein product: CASSSAGGGET. The entire CDR3 reads CASSSAGGGETQYF.

Comment on this clone: The read gets to within 3 residues of the CDR3 end, and the germline J gene fills in the rest. The J gene is TRBJ2-5, the V gene TRBV7-2, with 11 bases that match TRBD2. Germline V CDR1 and CDR2: SGHTA, FQGNSA. The ends lost 6 bases at V and 3 bases at J; junction bases unmatched: 6. This CDR3 spans 15 amino acids. The DNA read from the CDR3 is TGTGCCAGCAGATACGGACTAGCGGGTGAAGAGACC. Amino acid sequence: CASRYGLAGEET. The CDR3 as a whole reads CASRYGLAGEETQYF.

As concerns this clone: One junction end does not reproduce the germline sequence, and a read error may be involved. The CDR3 end falls 3 residues outside the read, so it is completed with the germline J gene. The same CDR3 arises from other DNA sequences in this sample as well. The chain recombines TRBV20-1 with TRBJ1-3; maybe TRBD1 (5 bases). The CDR3 has 14 residues. The germline gives CDR1 DFQATT, CDR2 SNEGSKA (reference sequence). The CDR3 spells CSARVLGEGNTIYF. Incomplete CDR3 DNA: TGCAGTGCTAGAGTTTTAGGCGAGGGGAACACA.

About this clone itself: The read falls 3 residues short of the CDR3 end, and the missing part is taken from the germline J gene. V is TRBV5-1 and J is TRBJ2-7; 10 bases agree with TRBD1. With V trimmed by 4 bases and J by 5 bases, 6 bases remained unmatched. This CDR3 region has 14 residues. Germline CDR1 SGHRS, CDR2 YFSETQ. CDR3 in amino acids: CASSRQGARDEQYF. CDR3 bases read: TGCGCCAGCAGCAGACAGGGGGCTAGGGACGAG.

Worth noting for this clone: The read comes to an end 3 residues before the CDR3 does, leaving the germline J gene to fill in the end. The rearrangement links TRBV7-9 to TRBJ2-7; D unresolved. The CDR3 has 14 amino acids. V was clipped by 5 bases and J by 3 bases, with 14 bases between them. The V gene's germline CDR1 is SEHNR and CDR2 FQNEAQ (reference sequence). The sequenced CDR3 bases are TGTGCCAGCAGCGTCCAATTCCAGAACTACGAG. Translated, it gives CASSVQFQNYE. The complete CDR3 reads CASSVQFQNYEQYF. Drawing the rest from reference TRBV7-9 and TRBJ2-7, the complete variable domain is DTGVSQNPRHKITKRGQNVTFRCDPISEHNRLYWYRQTLGQGPEFLTYFQNEAQLEKSRLLSDRFSAERPKGSFSTLEIQRTEQGDSAMYLCASSVQFQNYEQYFGPGTRLTVT.

Points on this clone: The read ends 3 residues before the CDR3 terminus; that terminus is restored from the germline J gene. This sequence joins TRBV4-1 and TRBJ2-5; a weak D match, TRBD2 (6 bases). CDR1 is MGHRA and CDR2 is YSYEKL in the germline V gene. CDR3 length: 14 residues. Trimming took 4 bases from V and 3 from J, leaving 12 bases between them. Incomplete CDR3 DNA: TGCGCCAGCAGCCGAGGAGCGGGCAAAGAGACC. Amino acids: CASSRGAGKET. The whole CDR3 region reads CASSRGAGKETQYF.

About this clone itself: The observed sequence ends 3 residues before the CDR3 terminus, with the missing tail filled in from the germline J gene. The rearrangement joins TRBV3-1 (or the pseudogene TRBV3-2) to TRBJ2-1, with 7 nucleotides matching TRBD2. The CDR3 spans 16 residues. The V and J ends lost 1 base and 7 bases, in that order; junction bases with no gene match: 10. In germline, CDR1 is LGHDT, CDR2 YNNKEL (reference sequence). Partial CDR3 DNA: TGTGCCAGCAGCCAAGTTGTGAGGCGGGAGTGGAATGAG. Translating it yields CASSQVVRREWNE. The CDR3 in its entirety is CASSQVVRREWNEQFF.

Concerning this clone: The CDR3 extends 3 residues past the end of the read, so its final part is completed from the germline J gene. This rearrangement joins TRBV5-1 to TRBJ2-7; the match to TRBD2 covers 10 bases. V dropped 2 bases and J dropped 0; count of bases not matched to a gene: 2. The germline CDR1 and CDR2 sequences are SGHRS and YFSETQ. The CDR3 is 15 residues long. The CDR3 is CASSLLAGSSYEQYF. The CDR3 DNA, read in part, is TGCGCCAGCAGCTTACTAGCGGGGAGCTCCTACGAG.

As regards this clone: The CDR3 end falls 3 residues outside the read, so it is completed with the germline J gene. The chain combines TRBV5-1 with TRBJ2-6, with TRBD1 as a possible D gene (5 bases). CDR3 length: 16 amino acids. The germline CDR1 and CDR2 sequences are SGHRS and YFSETQ. V was pared by 5 bases and J by 0 bases, with 12 bases between. CDR3 sequence: CASRGQPNSGANVLTF. The CDR3 DNA, read in part, is TGCGCCAGCAGAGGACAACCCAACTCTGGGGCCAACGTC.

To note about this clone: The read ends 3 residues shy of where the CDR3 ends; the end is completed using the germline J gene. This chain uses TRBV5-1 with TRBJ2-7, with 7 nucleotides matching TRBD1. After removal of 2 bases from V and 6 bases from J, the junction contained 8 bases not matched to a gene. The CDR3 has 14 amino acids. Germline lookup yields CDR1 SGHRS and CDR2 YFSETQ. CDR3 loop: CASSFNRQGTEQYF. The CDR3 DNA, read in part, is TGCGCCAGCAGCTTTAATCGACAGGGAACCGAG.

With respect to this clone: The read falls 3 residues short of the CDR3 end, and the missing part is taken from the germline J gene. The chain uses TRBV18 and TRBJ1-2, with D maybe TRBD1 (6 bases). CDR1 is KGHSH and CDR2 is LQKENI in the germline V gene. The germline V and J ends were trimmed by 2 bases and 2 bases, with 21 bases remaining between them. The CDR3 is 18 amino acids. The CDR3 loop reads CASSPGQEDRRRNYGYTF. Partial CDR3 DNA: TGTGCCAGCTCACCAGGACAAGAAGACAGGAGACGAAACTATGGC. The full variable domain, with the rest looked up from reference TRBV18 and TRBJ1-2, is NAGVMQNPRHLVRRRGQEARLRCSPMKGHSHVYWYRQLPEEGLKFMVYLQKENIIDESGMPKERFSAEFPKEGPSILRIQQVVRGDSAAYFCASSPGQEDRRRNYGYTFGSGTRLTVV.

About this clone itself: The read stops 3 residues short of the end of the CDR3; the missing end is completed from the germline J gene. The chain employs TRBV20-1 and TRBJ1-1; D is perhaps TRBD1 (6 bases). The CDR3 loop spans 16 amino acids. Trimming cost V 6 bases and J 4 bases, with 24 bases left between them. Germline loops: CDR1 DFQATT, CDR2 SNEGSKA (reference sequence). The sequenced part of the CDR3 DNA is TGCAGTGCCCGGGATGGATTTAGGGGGGGCAGCACTGAA. It is translated as CSARDGFRGGSTE. The full-length CDR3 reads as CSARDGFRGGSTEAFF.

As to this clone: The read ends 3 residues before the CDR3 terminus; that terminus is restored from the germline J gene. This chain uses TRBV5-4 with TRBJ1-2; D possibly corresponds to TRBD1 (5 bases). This CDR3 comprises 14 residues. V lost 1 base, J lost 1 base, and 8 bases lay in between. The germline V gene encodes CDR1 SGHNT and CDR2 YYREEE (reference sequence). CDR3 region: CASSLRQHNYGYTF. The sequenced CDR3 bases are TGTGCCAGCAGCTTGAGACAGCATAACTATGGC. Combining the CDR3 with reference TRBV5-4 and TRBJ1-2 gives the whole variable domain ETGVTQSPTHLIKTRGQQVTLRCSSQSGHNTVSWYQQALGQGPQFIFQYYREEENGRGNFPPRFSGLQFPNYSSELNVNALELDDSALYLCASSLRQHNYGYTFGSGTRLTVV.